Below are 17 T cell receptor beta chains sequenced from a single sample in a study of OX40 agonist ivuxolimab in advanced cancers. Profiling relied on immunoSEQ multiplex PCR, and the TCRdb table lists in-frame clones only, not all of them. Among about 50,000 clones listed, 93% were seen once. The sample here was CD4+ or CD8+ T cells sorted from blood, taken in a trial of the OX40 agonist ivuxolimab. The receptor source for this set is an adult with an advanced solid tumor such as melanoma, head and neck, liver or kidney cancer.

This chain connects TRBV4-3 to TRBJ1-2; no firm D call. Trimming left V 0 bases short and J 4 bases short, with 9 bases between. Germline values: CDR1 LGHNA, CDR2 YSLEER. The CDR3 has 14 amino acids. CDR3 region: CASSQDATTYGYTF. CDR3 nucleotides: TGCGCCAGCAGCCAAGATGCGACTACCTATGGCTACACCTTC.

The chain is built from TRBV4-3 and TRBJ2-1; D not resolved. Per germline, CDR1 LGHNA and CDR2 YSLEER. V dropped 3 bases and J dropped 5 bases, with 11 bases sitting between them. The CDR3 totals 14 residues. CDR3 region: CASSQQTVNNEQFF. CDR3 sequence (DNA): TGCGCCAGCAGCCAGCAGACTGTCAACAATGAGCAGTTCTTC.

This chain joins TRBV7-9 and TRBJ2-7, with D maybe TRBD1 (6 bases). In germline, CDR1 is SEHNR, CDR2 FQNEAQ (reference sequence). The CDR3 spans 15 residues. V was pared by 1 base and J by 3 bases, with 13 bases between. For the CDR3, the DNA is TGTGCCAGCAGCTTAGTGGGGGCAGGGATCTACGAGCAGTACTTC. Encoded protein: CASSLVGAGIYEQYF.

The rearrangement links TRBV25-1 to TRBJ1-4; TRBD1 is a possible D gene (5 bases). V was clipped by 7 bases and J by 6 bases, with 12 bases between them. CDR1 and CDR2 from the germline V gene are MGHDK and SYGVNS. The CDR3 contains 13 residues. CDR3 loop: CASMGVKDEKLFF. The DNA for the CDR3 is TGTGCCAGCATGGGGGTAAAGGATGAAAAACTGTTTTTT.

The rearrangement links TRBV19 to TRBJ1-1; tentatively, D is TRBD1 (5 bases). This CDR3 contains 12 residues. The germline V gene has CDR1 LNHDA and CDR2 SQIVND (reference sequence). V shed 3 bases and J shed 7 bases, with 9 bases lying between them. CDR3 nucleotides: TGTGCCAGTAGTATGGGGCAGAGTGAAGCTTTCTTT. Translated: CASSMGQSEAFF.

The CDR3 protein is CASSGGLVGTEAFF. CDR3 in DNA: TGTGCCAGCAGTGGGGGACTGGTGGGCACTGAAGCTTTCTTT. The rearrangement links TRBV28 to TRBJ1-1; possibly TRBD1 for D (5 bases). Trimming removed 5 bases at V and 4 bases at J, with 14 bases between. CDR3 size: 14 residues. The germline CDR1 and CDR2 sequences are MDHEN and SYDVKM.

V gene TRBV5-8 combines with J gene TRBJ1-1; 10 nucleotides agree with TRBD1. Germline V gene lookup returns CDR1 SGHTS and CDR2 YDEGEE. The CDR3 consists of 15 residues. The junction had 16 bases not matched to a gene; V was cut back by 4 bases and J by 13 bases. This CDR3 reads CASSDRDRGWKEDFF. Here the CDR3 DNA reads TGTGCCAGCAGCGACCGGGACAGGGGCTGGAAAGAGGATTTCTTT.

The rearrangement uses TRBV7-2 and TRBJ2-2; 9 bases fit TRBD2. Germline CDR1 and CDR2: SGHTA and FQGNSA. V was clipped by 5 bases and J by 0 bases; unmatched bases: 10. CDR3 length equals 18 residues. CDR3 region: CASSPGILAGSNTGELFF. The DNA of the CDR3 is TGTGCCAGCAGCCCTGGAATACTAGCGGGCTCGAACACCGGGGAGCTGTTTTTT. Full variable domain (remainder filled in from reference TRBV7-2 and TRBJ2-2): GAGVSQSPSNKVTEKGKDVELRCDPISGHTALYWYRQSLGQGLEFLIYFQGNSAPDKSGLPSDRFSAERTGGSVSTLTIQRTQQEDSAVYLCASSPGILAGSNTGELFFGEGSRLTVL.

The rearrangement uses TRBV25-1 and TRBJ2-5; D remains unclear. Germline values: CDR1 MGHDK, CDR2 SYGVNS. This CDR3 spans 14 amino acids. Trimming removed 1 base from V and 4 bases from J, with 10 bases in between. The DNA of the CDR3 is TGTGCCAGCAGTGAATCCGAGGTTGGAGAGACCCAGTACTTC. Residues: CASSESEVGETQYF. The complete variable domain, with remaining parts taken from reference TRBV25-1 and TRBJ2-5, reads EADIYQTPRYLVIGTGKKITLECSQTMGHDKMYWYQQDPGMELHLIHYSYGVNSTEKGDLSSESTVSRIRTEHFPLTLESARPSHTSQYLCASSESEVGETQYFGPGTRLLVL.

V usage is TRBV5-8 and J usage is TRBJ1-2; D unclear. This CDR3 contains 13 residues. Per the germline V gene, CDR1 is SGHTS and CDR2 is YDEGEE. Between the trimmed V and J ends, which lost 2 bases and 4 bases, there was a span of 9 bases. This chain's CDR3 is CASSLTTVYGYTF. CDR3 nucleotide sequence: TGTGCCAGCAGCTTAACGACGGTCTATGGCTACACCTTC.

This clone was observed once. The chain is built from TRBV2 and TRBJ2-3; D is perhaps TRBD2 (7 bases). V lost 8 bases and J lost 6, with 21 bases in between. The CDR3 contains 15 residues. CDR1 and CDR2 from the germline V gene are SNHLY and FYNNEI. The CDR3: CASLGGAQGFDTQYF. In DNA form, the CDR3 reads TGTGCCAGCCTAGGGGGGGCGCAAGGATTTGATACGCAGTATTTT.

The CDR3 sequence is CASSYSAPPVPDTQYF. CDR3 DNA: TGTGCCAGCAGTTACTCGGCCCCACCAGTCCCAGATACGCAGTATTTT. The V and J genes are TRBV6-5 and TRBJ2-3, with unresolved D. The CDR3 sequence is 16 residues long. Germline lookup yields CDR1 MNHEY and CDR2 SVGAGI. Deletions cut 0 bases from V and 4 bases from J, with 14 bases between.

The chain recombines TRBV27 with TRBJ2-6, with no clear D. Germline loops: CDR1 MNHEY, CDR2 SMNVEV (reference sequence). The CDR3 loop spans 13 amino acids. Trimming took off 6 bases at V and 4 bases at J, with 7 bases between the two ends. CDR3 sequence: CASRWLGANVLTF. DNA of the CDR3: TGTGCCAGCAGGTGGCTGGGGGCCAACGTCCTGACTTTC.

The rearrangement uses TRBV28 and TRBJ2-2; TRBD2 matches at 9 bases. The CDR3 is 20 residues long. The V segment lost 9 bases and the J segment 5 bases; nucleotides outside the gene matches: 25. CDR1 is MDHEN, CDR2 SYDVKM, per germline. The CDR3 sequence: CASTTYSGTSPPPGTGELFF. The CDR3 region has the DNA TGTGCCAGTACCACGTACTCCGGGACTAGCCCCCCTCCGGGGACCGGGGAGCTGTTTTTT.

The rearrangement joins TRBV27 to TRBJ2-4; 7 positions agree with TRBD2. Germline assignment: CDR1 MNHEY and CDR2 SMNVEV (reference sequence). V lost 5 bases to trimming and J lost 4 bases; unmatched junction nucleotides: 11. CDR3 size: 16 residues. The CDR3: CASSPPVWGGKNIQYF. The CDR3 nucleotides read TGTGCCAGCAGTCCCCCGGTTTGGGGGGGAAAAAACATTCAGTACTTC.

V gene TRBV10-1 combines with J gene TRBJ2-5; 8 bases align to TRBD1. V was clipped by 6 bases and J by 4 bases; unmatched bases: 16. Germline V CDR1 and CDR2: WNHNN, SYGVQD (reference sequence). This CDR3 is 17 amino acids long. The CDR3 sequence: CASRIQNQGALGETQYF. The CDR3 region has the DNA TGCGCCAGCAGGATACAAAACCAGGGGGCTTTGGGAGAGACCCAGTACTTC.

On this clone: Other DNA sequences from this sample encode an identical CDR3 as well. The chain is built from TRBV28 and TRBJ2-5; D remains ambiguous. The V end lost 2 bases, the J end lost 4 bases, and 2 bases lay between the germline ends. CDR1 and CDR2 (germline): MDHEN, SYDVKM. The CDR3 spans 11 residues. DNA of the CDR3: TGTGCCAGCAGTTTAGGAGAGACCCAGTACTTC. Protein: CASSLGETQYF. The full variable domain, rest sourced from reference TRBV28 and TRBJ2-5, is DVKVTQSSRYLVKRTGEKVFLECVQDMDHENMFWYRQDPGLGLRLIYFSYDVKMKEKGDIPEGYSVSREKKERFSLILESASTNQTSMYLCASSLGETQYFGPGTRLLVL.